The 14 T cell receptor beta chains given below trace back to one sample, sequenced in a study of human T cells and chemical hapten exposure (dated by TCRdb to the early 2020s). Total RNA was extracted from unfractionated whole blood collected in Tempus Blood RNA tubes. Libraries were made using 5' RACE. The instrument given in TCRdb is Illumina MiSeq. TCRdb cleaned the public reads at Q25 with fastp, built clones with MiXCR and kept in-frame beta chains. Rows merge per CDR3 protein into single entries with the most common DNA and genes. This sample comprises approximately 80,000 distinct CDR3 sequences, roughly 15% of them detected only once. Together, the top ten hold 6.8% of the sample. These TCRs come from a female donor in good health.

The J gene is TRBJ2-1, the V gene TRBV19; maybe TRBD2 (6 bases). The CDR3 spans 14 residues. Germline CDR1 is LNHDA and CDR2 is SQIVND (reference sequence). Deletions cut 5 bases from V and 0 bases from J, with 8 bases between. The CDR3 DNA follows: TGTGCCAGTAGTGACGGGAGCTCCTACAATGAGCAGTTCTTC. Protein: CASSDGSSYNEQFF.

The chain joins TRBV20-1 to TRBJ2-5; D is uncertain. Germline V gene lookup returns CDR1 DFQATT and CDR2 SNEGSKA (reference sequence). With 4 bases removed from V and 5 bases from J, the gap between germline ends came to 14 bases. This CDR3 spans 13 amino acids. CDR3 in DNA: TGCAGTGCTAAACGGACGGAGAAGGAGACCCAGTACTTC. It specifies CSAKRTEKETQYF.

This chain uses TRBV7-8 with TRBJ1-1; D not resolved. The V end was cut by 0 bases, the J end by 4 bases, with 6 bases between. Germline CDR1 and CDR2: SGHVS and FQNEAQ. This CDR3 has 13 residues. The CDR3 spells CASSLAVRTEAFF. DNA of the CDR3: TGTGCCAGCAGCTTAGCGGTACGCACTGAAGCTTTCTTT.

The chain carries TRBV6-2 or TRBV6-3 and TRBJ2-1; 7 nucleotides agree with TRBD1. Germline CDR1 MNHEY, CDR2 SVGEGT. This CDR3 has 12 residues. Losses at the gene ends were 8 bases for V and 6 bases for J; bases not matched to a gene: 4. The CDR3 nucleotides read TGTGCCAGCGAGGACAGGAGCAATGAGCAGTTCTTC. Translating gives CASEDRSNEQFF.

The CDR3 loop is CASSAGTSVGETQYF. As DNA, the CDR3 is TGTGCCAGCAGTGCCGGGACTAGCGTAGGGGAGACCCAGTACTTC. V gene TRBV2 combines with J gene TRBJ2-5; 10 bases are shared with TRBD2. From germline, CDR1 is SNHLY and CDR2 FYNNEI. This CDR3 comprises 15 residues. The junction had 7 bases not matched to a gene; V was cut back by 4 bases and J by 5 bases.

This chain links TRBV3-1 with TRBJ1-6; TRBD1 is a possible D gene (6 bases). The CDR3 has 16 residues. The V and J ends lost 0 bases and 6 bases respectively, with 12 bases between them. The V gene's germline CDR1 is LGHDT and CDR2 YNNKEL (reference sequence). The DNA for the CDR3 is TGTGCCAGCAGCCAAGAAGGGGGAGCAGGTAATTCACCCCTCCACTTT. This sequence encodes CASSQEGGAGNSPLHF. Supplemented by reference TRBV3-1 and TRBJ1-6, the full variable domain reads DTAVSQTPKYLVTQMGNDKSIKCEQNLGHDTMYWYKQDSKKFLKIMFSYNNKELIINETVPNRFSPKSPDKAHLNLHINSLELGDSAVYFCASSQEGGAGNSPLHFGNGTRLTVT.

The chain employs TRBV4-3 and TRBJ1-2, with 8 positions matching TRBD1. This CDR3 has 17 residues. Per germline, CDR1 LGHNA and CDR2 YSLEER. J gave up 3 bases and V 0 bases, and 9 bases lay outside the gene matches. As DNA, the CDR3 is TGCGCCAGCAGCCAAGATGTAAGGCAGGGGGCTTACTATGGCTACACCTTC. Translation gives CASSQDVRQGAYYGYTF.

This clonotype was detected only a few times. The chain combines TRBV28 with TRBJ2-1; TRBD2 matches 11 bases. CDR1 MDHEN and CDR2 SYDVKM come from the germline V gene. This CDR3 has 16 amino acids. V trimming: 4 bases; J trimming: 5 bases; junction bases outside the gene matches: 7. CDR3 sequence reads: CASSSLLAGENNEQFF. As DNA, the CDR3 is TGTGCCAGCAGTTCCTTACTAGCGGGAGAGAACAATGAGCAGTTCTTC.

This clonotype was observed a few times. The rearrangement links TRBV5-1 to TRBJ2-2; perhaps TRBD2 as D (5 bases). Trimming left V 4 bases short and J 0 bases short, with 7 bases between. This CDR3 is built from 14 residues. The germline V gene encodes CDR1 SGHRS and CDR2 YFSETQ. The CDR3 DNA reads TGCGCCAGCAGCACACTAGCGAACACCGGGGAGCTGTTTTTT. It is translated as CASSTLANTGELFF.

There are many counts of this clonotype. This chain uses TRBV29-1 with TRBJ2-3; a weak D match, TRBD1 (5 bases). The CDR3 runs 13 residues. The germline V gene encodes CDR1 SQVTM and CDR2 ANQGSEA. With 2 bases removed from V and 2 bases from J, the gap between germline ends came to 8 bases. The CDR3 here is CSVEKGPTDTQYF. The CDR3 region has the DNA TGCAGCGTTGAAAAGGGGCCCACAGATACGCAGTATTTT.

This clonotype has a handful of counts. The rearrangement links TRBV11-2 to TRBJ1-4; D might be TRBD1 (5 bases). This CDR3 region has 13 residues. The V gene lost 2 bases and the J gene lost 15 bases, with 16 bases spanning the gap. Germline loops: CDR1 SGHAT, CDR2 FQNNGV. CDR3 amino acids: CASSLSLGGAVFF. The CDR3 nucleotides read TGTGCCAGCAGCTTATCTTTGGGGGGAGCGGTGTTTTTT.

This clonotype was found a few times. CDR3 bases: TGTGCCAGCAGTTACGAACGGACGAGTGAGCAGTTCTTC. It is translated as CASSYERTSEQFF. V usage is TRBV6-2 or TRBV6-3 and J usage is TRBJ2-1; no clear D gene. This CDR3 has 13 amino acids. The V end was cut by 2 bases, the J end by 9 bases, with 11 bases between. Germline CDR1 and CDR2: MNHEY and SVGEGT.

This clonotype has more than one count but fewer than ten. The chain carries TRBV10-3 and TRBJ2-1, with 11 bases that match TRBD2. V was pared by 0 bases and J by 8 bases, with 18 bases of the junction left unmatched. Germline CDR1 ENHRY, CDR2 SYGVKD. The CDR3 length is 20 residues. Here the CDR3 reads CAISESYASGRFGVLDEQFF. Here the CDR3 DNA reads TGTGCCATCAGTGAGTCTTACGCTAGCGGGAGGTTTGGGGTTTTAGATGAGCAGTTCTTC.

This rearrangement joins TRBV9 to TRBJ2-1; TRBD2 matches at 8 bases. The ends lost 0 bases at V and 10 bases at J; junction bases unmatched: 6. CDR1 is SGDLS and CDR2 is YYNGEE in the germline V gene. The length of the CDR3 is 14 residues. This chain's CDR3 is CASSVDRGGGEQFF. As DNA, the CDR3 is TGTGCCAGCAGCGTAGATCGGGGGGGCGGGGAGCAGTTCTTC.